This record covers a single T cell receptor (beta chain). This CDR3 is built from 13 residues. V trimming: 5 bases; J trimming: 3 bases; junction bases outside the gene matches: 4. Germline-derived CDR1 and CDR2 are SGHDT and YYEEEE. The source of the sample is a study of blood T cell repertoires in COVID-19. Recruits, aged about 18 to 89 years, lived in about two dozen US areas. Participants' reported clinical history set cohort assignment. Profiled with immunoSEQ multiplex PCR; TCRdb holds only in-frame clones, not every one. Among 150,000 to 200,000 clones listed, roughly 84% were seen once. The rearrangement joins TRBV5-6 to TRBJ1-2; 7 bases match TRBD1. The sequenced sample was PBMCs or T cells enriched from blood (not recorded which). The sequence derives from a man aged 40-50 years who had recovered from COVID-19. The CDR3 DNA is TGTGCCAGCAGTCGGGACAGCTACTATGGCTACACCTTC. The encoded protein is CASSRDSYYGYTF.